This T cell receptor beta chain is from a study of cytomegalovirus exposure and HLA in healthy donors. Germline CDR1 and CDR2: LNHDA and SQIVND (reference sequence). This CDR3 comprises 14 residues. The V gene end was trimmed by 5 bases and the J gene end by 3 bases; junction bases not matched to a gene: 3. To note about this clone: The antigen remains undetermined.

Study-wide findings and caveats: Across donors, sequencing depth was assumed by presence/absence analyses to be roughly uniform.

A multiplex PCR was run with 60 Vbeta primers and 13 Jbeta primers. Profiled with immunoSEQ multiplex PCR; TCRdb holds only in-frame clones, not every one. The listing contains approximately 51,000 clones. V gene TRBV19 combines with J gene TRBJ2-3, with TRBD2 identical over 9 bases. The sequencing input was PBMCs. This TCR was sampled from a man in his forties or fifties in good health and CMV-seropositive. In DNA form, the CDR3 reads TGTGCCAGTAGTGCGGGGGGGGGAACAGATACGCAGTATTTT. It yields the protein CASSAGGGTDTQYF.